Included here is one T cell receptor beta chain sequence, with context. This record belongs to a study of shared clonotypes between healthy human individuals. Study at large: CD4 naive cells filled three plates per donor, CD4 memory three, CD8 naive two and CD8 memory one.

The data were produced by immunoSEQ multiplex PCR, yet TCRdb's version contains in-frame clones alone and is incomplete. In the table there are about 2.2 million clones, about 92% of which are singletons. Naive CD8 populations comprised CD45RO-negative cells positively selected for CCR7, excluding terminally differentiated effector memory CD45RA+ cells. Germline trimming cut 6 bases from V and 0 bases from J; bases unmatched to any gene: 9. Germline V gene sequence: CDR1 ENHRY, CDR2 SYGVKD. The CDR3 is 16 amino acids. This sequence was found in a man younger than 30 in good health. Some clones in this sample may be carry-over from other donors' samples. The chain is built from TRBV10-3 and TRBJ1-1, with 8 bases fitting TRBD1. Sequencing was performed on naive CD8+ T cells from PBMCs. Here the CDR3 reads CAIRATGDNMNTEAFF. DNA for the CDR3: TGTGCCATCAGGGCGACAGGGGACAACATGAACACTGAAGCTTTCTTT.